The 21 T cell receptor beta chains below all came from one sample that was sequenced in a study of T cell responses to AZD1222 COVID-19 vaccine. Assay used: immunoSEQ multiplex PCR; TCRdb lists only in-frame clones, some missing. The repertoire has 150,000 or so clones, approximately 90% of them found once; the top ten carry about 3%. This specimen consisted of peripheral blood, obtained on day 0 of MenACWY control vaccination. These receptors originate from an adult in good health.

On this clone itself: This same CDR3 is encoded by further DNA sequences in the sample. The chain has TRBV5-1 and TRBJ2-3; D is uncertain. The CDR3 contains 13 residues. Trimming pared 2 bases from V and 0 bases from J, leaving 4 bases between. In germline, CDR1 is SGHRS, CDR2 YFSETQ. The CDR3 reads CASSLGSTDTQYF. CDR3 DNA: TGCGCCAGCAGCTTAGGGAGCACAGATACGCAGTATTTT. Looking up the rest from reference TRBV5-1 and TRBJ2-3 gives the full variable domain: KAGVTQTPRYLIKTRGQQVTLSCSPISGHRSVSWYQQTPGQGLQFLFEYFSETQRNKGNFPGRFSGRQFSNSRSEMNVSTLELGDSALYLCASSLGSTDTQYFGPGTRLTVL.

This chain connects TRBV4-2 to TRBJ2-7, with a weak D call TRBD2 (6 bases). Germline lookup yields CDR1 LGHNA and CDR2 YNFKEQ. V was pared by 4 bases and J by 4 bases, with 11 bases between. CDR3 length equals 13 residues. DNA of the CDR3: TGTGCCAGCAGCCGTTCTCGGGGGTACGAGCAGTACTTC. Amino acid sequence: CASSRSRGYEQYF.

CDR3 sequence reads: CASSPGQGARFVYYEQYF. The CDR3 region has the DNA TGTGCCAGCAGCCCCGGACAGGGGGCGCGATTCGTGTACTACGAGCAGTACTTC. The chain employs TRBV27 and TRBJ2-7; 11 positions match TRBD1. J gave up 3 bases and V 6 bases, and 16 bases lay outside the gene matches. CDR3 size: 18 residues. Germline loops: CDR1 MNHEY, CDR2 SMNVEV (reference sequence).

The chain has TRBV3-1 (or the pseudogene TRBV3-2) and TRBJ2-6, with D unclear. Germline V lookup: CDR1 LGHDT, CDR2 YNNKEL (reference sequence). V lost 0 bases and J 0 bases, leaving 6 bases between the germline ends. The CDR3 sequence is 16 residues long. The CDR3, as DNA: TGTGCCAGCAGCCAAGATTTGGGCTCTGGGGCCAACGTCCTGACTTTC. Protein: CASSQDLGSGANVLTF.

For this clone: Other DNA sequences in the same sample also yield this CDR3. V gene TRBV19 combines with J gene TRBJ1-2, with 9 positions matching TRBD1. The CDR3 has 14 amino acids. CDR1 is LNHDA and CDR2 is SQIVND in the germline V gene (reference sequence). The V gene end was trimmed by 3 bases and the J gene end by 5 bases; junction bases not matched to a gene: 4. The CDR3 here is CASSIPTGGYGYTF. CDR3 coding DNA: TGTGCCAGTAGTATCCCGACAGGGGGTTATGGCTACACCTTC.

This chain connects TRBV11-1 to TRBJ1-1; possible D gene TRBD1, 5 bases. Trimming removed 1 base from V and 6 bases from J, with 12 bases in between. Germline V gives CDR1 SGHAT, CDR2 FQDESV (reference sequence). This CDR3 is 14 amino acids long. CDR3 amino acids: CASSLGAGEAEAFF. The CDR3 DNA sequence: TGTGCCAGCAGCTTAGGAGCGGGGGAGGCTGAAGCTTTCTTT.

The V and J genes are TRBV5-4 and TRBJ2-3, with 9 positions matching TRBD2. J gave up 3 bases and V 0 bases, and 8 bases lay outside the gene matches. The CDR3 runs to 17 residues. Germline CDR1 is SGHNT and CDR2 is YYREEE (reference sequence). CDR3 sequence (DNA): TGTGCCAGCAGCTTGGGGGCGGGAGGGCCCGGGACAGATACGCAGTATTTT. Residues: CASSLGAGGPGTDTQYF.

The chain links TRBV12-3 or TRBV12-4 to TRBJ2-7, with D possibly being TRBD1 or TRBD2 (5 bases each). The length of the CDR3 is 13 residues. Trimming left V 5 bases short and J 6 bases short, with 14 bases between. CDR3 amino acids: CASSLRIGGEQYF. The CDR3 nucleotides read TGTGCCAGCAGTCTCAGGATTGGGGGCGAGCAGTACTTC.

J is TRBJ1-5 and V is TRBV7-9; possible D gene TRBD1, 6 bases. Germline assignment: CDR1 SEHNR and CDR2 FQNEAQ (reference sequence). The germline V and J ends were trimmed by 1 base and 7 bases, with 14 bases remaining between them. CDR3 length: 15 amino acids. CDR3 region: CASSLVGAGAQPQHF. DNA of the CDR3: TGTGCCAGCAGCTTAGTTGGGGCAGGGGCACAGCCCCAGCATTTT. Combining the CDR3 with reference TRBV7-9 and TRBJ1-5 gives the whole variable domain DTGVSQNPRHKITKRGQNVTFRCDPISEHNRLYWYRQTLGQGPEFLTYFQNEAQLEKSRLLSDRFSAERPKGSFSTLEIQRTEQGDSAMYLCASSLVGAGAQPQHFGDGTRLSIL.

The chain uses TRBV10-3 and TRBJ2-2; TRBD1 aligns across 7 bases. J gave up 7 bases and V 7 bases, and 9 bases lay outside the gene matches. Germline V lookup: CDR1 ENHRY, CDR2 SYGVKD. The CDR3 covers 14 residues. CDR3 amino acids: CAIKEGGAIGELFF. CDR3 in DNA: TGTGCCATCAAGGAAGGGGGCGCGATCGGGGAGCTGTTTTTT.

This clone came up once. The genes are TRBV6-2 or TRBV6-3 and TRBJ2-7; TRBD1 aligns across 10 bases. The germline V gene encodes CDR1 MNHEY and CDR2 SVGEGT. There are 17 residues in the CDR3. V shed 1 base, J shed 4 bases, and the junction held 10 bases outside the gene matches. CDR3 in DNA: TGTGCCAGCAGTTACTTCCATGGACAGGGGGGAGGATACGAGCAGTACTTC. Protein sequence: CASSYFHGQGGGYEQYF.

This clone was seen more than once but under ten times. This chain links TRBV10-3 with TRBJ2-3; D is unclear. Trimming cost V 4 bases and J 6 bases, with 11 bases left between them. The CDR3 contains 13 residues. Germline V gives CDR1 ENHRY, CDR2 SYGVKD. CDR3 amino acids: CAISVAVGDTQYF. The CDR3 DNA follows: TGTGCCATCAGTGTAGCAGTCGGGGATACGCAGTATTTT.

This chain links TRBV5-4 with TRBJ2-7; 7 bases match TRBD1. V gave up 4 bases and J gave up 1 base; unmatched junction bases: 11. Per germline, CDR1 SGHNT and CDR2 YYREEE (reference sequence). The CDR3 length is 16 residues. The CDR3 bases are TGTGCCAGCAGCCCACCGGGACAGATAACTTCCTACGAGCAGTACTTC. It translates to CASSPPGQITSYEQYF.

This clone occurred once. The chain joins TRBV27 to TRBJ1-4; D ambiguous. With 1 base removed from V and 10 bases from J, the gap between germline ends came to 13 bases. Germline lookup yields CDR1 MNHEY and CDR2 SMNVEV (reference sequence). This CDR3 is 14 amino acids long. CDR3: CASSLLGFSGKLFF. The CDR3 DNA sequence: TGTGCCAGCAGTTTATTGGGATTTAGCGGAAAACTGTTTTTT.

In DNA, the CDR3 is TGTGCCAGCAGCGTAGGGCCAGGGGGGGACACTGAAGCTTTCTTT. Its translation is CASSVGPGGDTEAFF. V usage is TRBV9 and J usage is TRBJ1-1; 7 bases are shared with TRBD1. The germline gives CDR1 SGDLS, CDR2 YYNGEE. The trim removed 0 bases at V and 3 bases at J, leaving 5 bases unmatched. This CDR3 spans 15 amino acids.

The count of this clone is one. This sequence joins TRBV29-1 and TRBJ2-1; TRBD1 agrees at 10 bases. Germline V gives CDR1 SQVTM, CDR2 ANQGSEA. The trim removed 8 bases at V and 6 bases at J, leaving 7 bases unmatched. The CDR3 covers 13 residues. CDR3 residues: CSLWTGGSNEQFF. DNA of the CDR3: TGCAGCCTCTGGACAGGGGGAAGCAATGAGCAGTTCTTC.

The J gene is TRBJ1-1, the V gene TRBV3-1 (or the pseudogene TRBV3-2); D possibly corresponds to TRBD1 (6 bases). Per germline, CDR1 LGHDT and CDR2 YNNKEL (reference sequence). The length of the CDR3 is 14 residues. Trimming pared 2 bases from V and 1 base from J, leaving 8 bases between. This CDR3 is CASSQTGPNTEAFF. Here the CDR3 DNA reads TGTGCCAGCAGCCAAACAGGGCCGAACACTGAAGCTTTCTTT.

The chain combines TRBV3-1 (or the pseudogene TRBV3-2) with TRBJ2-1; no definite D call. Germline V gene sequence: CDR1 LGHDT, CDR2 YNNKEL (reference sequence). Trimming shortened V by 2 bases and J by 9 bases, and 14 bases separated the two germline ends. This CDR3 comprises 14 residues. The CDR3 spells CASSQLLGALEQFF. CDR3 nucleotide sequence: TGTGCCAGCAGCCAATTACTTGGCGCTCTTGAGCAGTTCTTC.

This chain connects TRBV9 to TRBJ2-3; the D is unclear. The CDR3 loop spans 14 amino acids. Germline V lookup: CDR1 SGDLS, CDR2 YYNGEE. V was shortened by 4 bases and J by 6 bases, with 15 bases between the two germline ends. The CDR3 DNA follows: TGTGCCAGCAGCTCCCGCCCCGTTGGGGATACGCAGTATTTT. Amino acids: CASSSRPVGDTQYF.

The chain links TRBV7-2 to TRBJ1-2; no clear D gene. The CDR3 contains 15 residues. Germline V CDR1 and CDR2: SGHTA, FQGNSA. Deletions cut 5 bases from V and 2 bases from J, with 15 bases between. The CDR3 nucleotides are TGTGCCAGCAGCGCCAACCCAGGCAACAACTATGGCTACACCTTC. This sequence encodes CASSANPGNNYGYTF. The variable domain in full, completed from reference TRBV7-2 and TRBJ1-2, reads GAGVSQSPSNKVTEKGKDVELRCDPISGHTALYWYRQSLGQGLEFLIYFQGNSAPDKSGLPSDRFSAERTGGSVSTLTIQRTQQEDSAVYLCASSANPGNNYGYTFGSGTRLTVV.

The rearrangement links TRBV4-1 to TRBJ1-5; D might be TRBD1 (5 bases). Germline loops: CDR1 MGHRA, CDR2 YSYEKL. V lost 4 bases to trimming and J lost 5 bases, with 15 bases between them. This CDR3 has 15 amino acids. CDR3 sequence: CASSPRDRRYQPQHF. CDR3 DNA sequence: TGCGCCAGCAGCCCCCGGGACCGACGGTATCAGCCCCAGCATTTT.